One sample yielded the 3 T cell receptor beta chains listed below, sequenced in a study of cytomegalovirus exposure and HLA in healthy donors. Sequencing used immunoSEQ multiplex PCR; TCRdb keeps in-frame clones, though not all of them. The sample contains about 140,000 clones, 85% to 90% of which appear only once. The sample consisted of PBMCs. These receptors were obtained from a man aged 18 to 35 in good health and CMV-seronegative.

The rearrangement uses TRBV12-5 and TRBJ2-1; D remains unclear. CDR3 size: 15 residues. Trimming took 6 bases from V and 0 from J, leaving 12 bases between them. Per germline, CDR1 LGHNT and CDR2 FRNRAP. Here the CDR3 DNA reads TGTGCTAGTGGCCCCGTTGGCCTCTCCTACAATGAGCAGTTCTTC. It encodes CASGPVGLSYNEQFF.

This sequence joins TRBV2 and TRBJ1-1; 10 bases are a match to TRBD1. V lost 7 bases and J lost 6; bases outside the gene matches: 11. The CDR3 is 15 residues long. Germline CDR1 SNHLY, CDR2 FYNNEI. The CDR3 spells CASTPAGTGASEAFF. In DNA form, the CDR3 reads TGTGCCAGCACCCCGGCCGGGACAGGGGCTTCTGAAGCTTTCTTT.

V and J are TRBV5-8 and TRBJ1-5; D unresolved. This CDR3 is built from 15 residues. Germline assignment: CDR1 SGHTS and CDR2 YDEGEE. Trimming took off 5 bases at V and 0 bases at J, with 12 bases between the two ends. CDR3 protein: CASRAARGSNQPQHF. Here the CDR3 DNA reads TGTGCCAGCAGAGCAGCCCGGGGTAGCAATCAGCCCCAGCATTTT.